Sequencing of this TCR beta chain was carried out in a study of early T cells in non-severe SARS-CoV-2 infection. Study background: The study sequenced bulk RNA from unsorted whole blood, with chains unpaired.

This clonotype showed up many times. Attachment of unique molecular identifiers was made to individual cDNA molecules. TCRdb independently ran MiXCR on the 5' RACE reads; one entry per CDR3 protein. In the table there are 32,000 or so distinct CDR3 sequences, approximately 6.1% of which are singletons. Germline CDR1 DFQATT, CDR2 SNEGSKA (reference sequence). This CDR3 spans 15 amino acids. The junction had 9 bases not matched to a gene; V was cut back by 1 base and J by 4 bases. The V call is TRBV20-1, the J call TRBJ2-7; TRBD2 matches at 8 bases. The sample comprised whole blood. The receptor was isolated from an adult who was a healthcare worker with PCR-confirmed SARS-CoV-2 infection or an uninfected control (not recorded which). This chain's CDR3 is CSARGGSGDLYEQYF. CDR3 nucleotides: TGCAGTGCTAGAGGAGGTAGCGGGGATTTATACGAGCAGTACTTC.